This is a list of T cell receptor beta chains from one sample in a study of shared clonotypes between healthy human individuals. The repertoire was sequenced with immunoSEQ multiplex PCR; TCRdb's copy has only in-frame clones and lacks some. The repertoire holds approximately 2.1 million clones, with more than 85% as singletons. Sequencing used naive CD4+ T cells from PBMCs. These receptors all stem from a young man in good health. Some clones in this sample may be carry-over from other donors' samples. Both conserved end residues are part of each CDR3. A D gene is named only where the DNA matches it firmly. Only part of the rows carry a size: once, few, many, or a class if the clone is expanded.

j_call: TRBJ2-3
d_call: TRBD1
cdr3_length: 15
v_call: TRBV5-1
clone_size: once
cdr3_aa: CASSWGQGMVDTQYF
cdr3_nt: TGCGCCAGCAGCTGGGGACAGGGCATGGTAGATACGCAGTATTTT

j_call: TRBJ2-1
d_call: .
cdr3_length: 14
v_call: TRBV5-1
clone_size: .
cdr3_aa: CASSLGQAADEQFF
cdr3_nt: TGCGCCAGCAGCTTGGGGCAGGCCGCCGATGAGCAGTTCTTC

j_call: TRBJ2-5
d_call: .
cdr3_length: 15
v_call: TRBV25-1
clone_size: .
cdr3_aa: CASSEPLGYQETQYF
cdr3_nt: TGTGCCAGCAGTGAGCCCCTAGGTTACCAAGAGACCCAGTACTTC

j_call: TRBJ1-2
d_call: .
cdr3_length: 16
v_call: TRBV7-2
clone_size: .
cdr3_aa: CASSYPGRGELYGYTF
cdr3_nt: TGTGCCAGCAGCTACCCCGGGAGGGGCGAGCTCTATGGCTACACCTTC

j_call: TRBJ2-7
d_call: TRBD1
cdr3_length: 14
v_call: TRBV7-3
clone_size: .
cdr3_aa: CASSLTGDSYEQYF
cdr3_nt: TGTGCCAGCAGCTTAACAGGGGACAGCTACGAGCAGTACTTC

j_call: TRBJ2-2
d_call: TRBD1
cdr3_length: 14
v_call: TRBV2
clone_size: .
cdr3_aa: CASSEERGPGELFF
cdr3_nt: TGTGCCAGCAGTGAGGAGAGGGGGCCCGGGGAGCTGTTTTTT

j_call: TRBJ1-2
d_call: .
cdr3_length: 11
v_call: TRBV20-1
clone_size: .
cdr3_aa: CSAYIRGGYTF
cdr3_nt: TGCAGTGCATATATCCGGGGTGGCTACACCTTC

j_call: TRBJ2-1
d_call: TRBD2
cdr3_length: 15
v_call: TRBV11-3
clone_size: .
cdr3_aa: CASSRGLAGDDEQFF
cdr3_nt: TGTGCCAGCAGTCGAGGACTAGCGGGAGACGATGAGCAGTTCTTC

j_call: TRBJ2-7
d_call: .
cdr3_length: 12
v_call: TRBV6-1
clone_size: .
cdr3_aa: CASRGYGGEQYF
cdr3_nt: TGTGCCAGCAGGGGGTATGGGGGCGAGCAGTACTTC

j_call: TRBJ2-2
d_call: .
cdr3_length: 15
v_call: TRBV28
clone_size: .
cdr3_aa: CASSSGGGSSGELFF
cdr3_nt: TGTGCCAGCAGTTCTGGCGGAGGGTCGAGCGGGGAGCTGTTTTTT

j_call: TRBJ2-7
d_call: .
cdr3_length: 15
v_call: TRBV7-8
clone_size: .
cdr3_aa: CASSLQRRWGYEQYF
cdr3_nt: TGTGCCAGCAGCTTACAGCGGAGGTGGGGTTACGAGCAGTACTTC